This T cell receptor (beta chain) was retrieved from a study of shared clonotypes between healthy human individuals. The germline V gene encodes CDR1 SGHRS and CDR2 YFSETQ. The CDR3 is 14 residues long. V shed 4 bases and J shed 11 bases, with 19 bases lying between them. This clone occurred once. Method: immunoSEQ multiplex PCR; TCRdb's copy keeps in-frame clones and lacks some. Among approximately 2,300,000 clones listed, 80% to 95% were seen once. The receptor comes from a man between 18 and 35 years old in good health. Some clones in this sample may be carry-over from other donors' samples. Sequenced material: naive CD4+ T cells from PBMCs. Regarding subset: CD45RA+ positively selected. This chain connects TRBV5-1 to TRBJ2-1; a weak D match, TRBD1 (6 bases). The CDR3 protein is CASSDRNRVFQQFF. CDR3 nucleotides: TGCGCCAGCAGCGACCGGAACAGGGTTTTTCAGCAGTTCTTC.